Included here is one TCR beta chain sequence, with context. Its target is unknown. This sample is part of a study of Ad26.COV2.S vaccination and SARS-CoV-2 variants. Findings and caveats of the study: Recipients of either vaccine or placebo displayed similar breadth of non-spike TCRs.

The treatment denotes: 15 to 20 received Ad26.COV2.S at low or high dose, single or two shots; 5 received placebo; per-sample allocation not given. Day 63 after the first vaccine or placebo injection was the time point for sampling. Aged 18-55 years, donor was enrolled in Boston in about 2020. V was trimmed by 2 bases and J by 1 base, leaving 9 bases between them. Germline CDR1 reads KGHSH; CDR2 reads LQKENI. The CDR3 totals 15 residues. Libraries were prepared by immunoSEQ multiplex PCR; TCRdb keeps only in-frame clonotypes and omits some of them. The profile covers just under 250,000 clones, with around 87% appearing a single time and roughly 10% taken by the ten largest.

The chain recombines TRBV18 with TRBJ1-3; D unresolved. This clonotype was obtained from a person between 18 and 65 years old who received the Ad26.COV2.S COVID-19 vaccine or a placebo. Source: peripheral blood, taken in a trial of Ad26.COV2.S vaccine versus placebo. CDR3 region: CASSPLGVSGNTIYF. CDR3 DNA sequence: TGTGCCAGCTCACCATTGGGCGTTTCTGGAAACACCATATATTTT.